The 14 T cell receptor beta chains listed next were all sequenced from one sample in a study of T cell changes during pregnancy in multiple sclerosis. Some clones are missing from TCRdb's copy, which holds only in-frame ones; the method was immunoSEQ multiplex PCR. The sample holds 55,000 to 85,000 clones, nearly 95% seen once. The source material was CD4+ T cells from peripheral blood mononuclear cells, sampled after pregnancy. The source of these receptors is a female donor with multiple sclerosis, enrolled in a pregnancy study.

This clone was seen once. The V and J genes are TRBV6-1 and TRBJ1-4, with 7 bases lining up with TRBD1. After removal of 7 bases from V and 6 bases from J, the junction contained 5 bases not matched to a gene. Germline V gene lookup returns CDR1 MNHNS and CDR2 SASEGT. This CDR3 has 13 residues. CDR3 sequence reads: CASKGRGDEKLFF. Written as DNA, the CDR3 is TGTGCCAGCAAGGGCAGGGGGGATGAAAAACTGTTTTTT.

The V call is TRBV19, the J call TRBJ1-2; 8 bases map to TRBD1. In germline, CDR1 is LNHDA, CDR2 SQIVND (reference sequence). V lost 7 bases and J lost 6; bases outside the gene matches: 7. This CDR3 comprises 13 residues. DNA for the CDR3: TGTGCCAGTACTCCAGGGGGCGCGAATGGCTACACCTTC. Encoded protein: CASTPGGANGYTF. Using reference TRBV19 and TRBJ1-2 for the parts outside the CDR3, the full variable domain is DGGITQSPKYLFRKEGQNVTLSCEQNLNHDAMYWYRQDPGQGLRLIYYSQIVNDFQKGDIAEGYSVSREKKESFPLTVTSAQKNPTAFYLCASTPGGANGYTFGSGTRLTVV.

The J gene is TRBJ2-1, the V gene TRBV11-2; the D gene is possibly TRBD1 (6 bases). Trimming pared 5 bases from V and 3 bases from J, leaving 17 bases between. The CDR3 is 16 amino acids. The germline V gene has CDR1 SGHAT and CDR2 FQNNGV. This chain's CDR3 is CASSQTPRGIYNEQFF. CDR3 nucleotides: TGTGCCAGCAGCCAAACCCCTAGGGGGATCTACAATGAGCAGTTCTTC.

This chain links TRBV6-6 with TRBJ2-7; D may be TRBD1 (5 bases). Trimming took 7 bases from V and 1 from J, leaving 14 bases between them. There are 14 residues in the CDR3. Germline values: CDR1 MNHNY, CDR2 SVGAGI (reference sequence). The CDR3 protein is CASIRGPTSYEQYF. CDR3 bases: TGTGCCAGCATAAGGGGCCCGACATCCTACGAGCAGTACTTC.

The chain couples TRBV11-3 to TRBJ2-7; weak D call: TRBD2 (6 bases). The CDR3 has 15 residues. Trimming stripped 2 bases from V and 1 base from J, with 12 bases between. Germline values: CDR1 SGHNT, CDR2 YENEEA. CDR3 DNA sequence: TGTGCCAGCAGCTTAAACGCGGGACCTTCCTACGAGCAGTACTTC. It specifies CASSLNAGPSYEQYF.

The chain has TRBV18 and TRBJ2-3, with a possible D match to TRBD2 (7 bases). Germline-derived CDR1 and CDR2 are KGHSH and LQKENI. The CDR3 contains 16 residues. V gave up 6 bases and J gave up 7 bases, with 23 bases separating them. As DNA, the CDR3 is TGTGCCAGCTCCCCCCGGACCGAGGGGGGGGGCAATACGCAGTATTTT. Translating it yields CASSPRTEGGGNTQYF.

J is TRBJ2-2 and V is TRBV2; 9 bases agree with TRBD1. The CDR3 extends over 15 amino acids. V trimming: 6 bases; J trimming: 1 base; junction bases outside the gene matches: 3. Per the germline V gene, CDR1 is SNHLY and CDR2 is FYNNEI. CDR3 in DNA: TGTGCCAGCAGCGAGGACAGGGGGAACACCGGGGAGCTGTTTTTT. It is translated as CASSEDRGNTGELFF. The entire variable domain, with the rest obtained from reference TRBV2 and TRBJ2-2, is as follows: EPEVTQTPSHQVTQMGQEVILRCVPISNHLYFYWYRQILGQKVEFLVSFYNNEISEKSEIFDDQFSVERPDGSNFTLKIRSTKLEDSAMYFCASSEDRGNTGELFFGEGSRLTVL.

The V call is TRBV6-1, the J call TRBJ1-2, with D uncertain. The germline CDR1 and CDR2 sequences are MNHNS and SASEGT. This CDR3 is 15 amino acids long. V lost 10 bases and J lost 5, with 23 bases in between. The CDR3 here is CATFWGRGIEYGYTF. Here the CDR3 DNA reads TGTGCCACCTTTTGGGGTCGGGGAATTGAATATGGCTACACCTTC.

The CDR3 DNA sequence: TGCAGCGTCGTCCAGGGTTGGGACTACACTGAAGCTTTCTTT. This codes for CSVVQGWDYTEAFF. V is TRBV29-1 and J is TRBJ1-1, with D tentatively TRBD1 (5 bases). From germline, CDR1 is SQVTM and CDR2 ANQGSEA. This CDR3 contains 14 residues. V shed 6 bases and J shed 3 bases, with 17 bases lying between them.

This chain connects TRBV18 to TRBJ2-1; D uncertain. Germline V gene lookup returns CDR1 KGHSH and CDR2 LQKENI. V lost 0 bases and J lost 6, with 3 bases in between. The CDR3 is made up of 12 amino acids. CDR3 sequence: CASSPPGNEQFF. The CDR3 nucleotides read TGTGCCAGCTCACCACCCGGCAATGAGCAGTTCTTC.

J is TRBJ2-5 and V is TRBV28, with D maybe TRBD1 (6 bases). Deletions cut 10 bases from V and 0 bases from J, with 18 bases between. The CDR3 runs 15 residues. Per the germline V gene, CDR1 is MDHEN and CDR2 is SYDVKM. The CDR3 here is CATQRGTPNQETQYF. The CDR3, as DNA: TGTGCCACCCAAAGGGGGACACCCAACCAAGAGACCCAGTACTTC. The entire variable domain, with the rest obtained from reference TRBV28 and TRBJ2-5, is as follows: DVKVTQSSRYLVKRTGEKVFLECVQDMDHENMFWYRQDPGLGLRLIYFSYDVKMKEKGDIPEGYSVSREKKERFSLILESASTNQTSMYLCATQRGTPNQETQYFGPGTRLLVL.

The V call is TRBV19, the J call TRBJ1-1; a possible D gene is TRBD1 (5 bases). CDR3 length equals 16 residues. Trimming stripped 9 bases from V and 5 bases from J, with 25 bases between. Germline V gene lookup returns CDR1 LNHDA and CDR2 SQIVND (reference sequence). CDR3 in DNA: TGTGCCAGCTCGTTTGATCTCGGGGCCGGGGGGACTGAAGCTTTCTTT. Residues: CASSFDLGAGGTEAFF. The entire variable domain, with the rest obtained from reference TRBV19 and TRBJ1-1, is as follows: DGGITQSPKYLFRKEGQNVTLSCEQNLNHDAMYWYRQDPGQGLRLIYYSQIVNDFQKGDIAEGYSVSREKKESFPLTVTSAQKNPTAFYLCASSFDLGAGGTEAFFGQGTRLTVV.

The chain has TRBV6-5 and TRBJ2-1; TRBD1 matches at 7 bases. Germline V gene lookup returns CDR1 MNHEY and CDR2 SVGAGI. The CDR3 is made up of 14 amino acids. J lost 4 bases, V lost 6 bases, and 6 bases had no gene match. CDR3 coding DNA: TGTGCCAGCAGCCGAGGACAGGTTTACAATGAGCAGTTCTTC. It is translated as CASSRGQVYNEQFF.

The rearrangement joins TRBV7-9 to TRBJ2-1; 10 bases are shared with TRBD1. CDR1 is SEHNR and CDR2 is FQNEAQ in the germline V gene (reference sequence). V dropped 3 bases and J dropped 5; count of bases not matched to a gene: 7. The CDR3 consists of 16 residues. The CDR3 nucleotides are TGTGCCAGCAGCTTCCTCCGGGACAGGGGCAACAATGAGCAGTTCTTC. This sequence encodes CASSFLRDRGNNEQFF.